This TCR beta chain was retrieved from a study of beta chain features in type 1 diabetes. Findings and caveats of the study: All four CD4+ subsets of Type 1 diabetes patients contained TCRB CDR3s that were moderately but significantly shorter.

Every bit of the isolated RNA underwent reverse transcription, so sequencing read expressed TCRB transcripts. Only in-frame clones appear in the TCRdb table, and some are missing; sequencing was by immunoSEQ multiplex PCR. The sample consists of 310,000 or so clones, 9.3% of them appearing once. In its sample, this clone was seen a few times. What it binds is unknown. CDR1 and CDR2 from the germline V gene are SNHLY and FYNNEI. With 1 base removed from V and 1 base from J, the gap between germline ends came to 7 bases. The CDR3 is made up of 15 amino acids. This receptor was obtained from a man aged 30-40 years with type 1 diabetes. The chain links TRBV2 to TRBJ2-2; D call uncertain. Sequences were obtained from central memory CD4+ T cells from blood. CDR3 sequence: CASSEGLLNTGELFF. CDR3 coding DNA: TGTGCCAGCAGTGAAGGGCTGCTGAACACCGGGGAGCTGTTTTTT.